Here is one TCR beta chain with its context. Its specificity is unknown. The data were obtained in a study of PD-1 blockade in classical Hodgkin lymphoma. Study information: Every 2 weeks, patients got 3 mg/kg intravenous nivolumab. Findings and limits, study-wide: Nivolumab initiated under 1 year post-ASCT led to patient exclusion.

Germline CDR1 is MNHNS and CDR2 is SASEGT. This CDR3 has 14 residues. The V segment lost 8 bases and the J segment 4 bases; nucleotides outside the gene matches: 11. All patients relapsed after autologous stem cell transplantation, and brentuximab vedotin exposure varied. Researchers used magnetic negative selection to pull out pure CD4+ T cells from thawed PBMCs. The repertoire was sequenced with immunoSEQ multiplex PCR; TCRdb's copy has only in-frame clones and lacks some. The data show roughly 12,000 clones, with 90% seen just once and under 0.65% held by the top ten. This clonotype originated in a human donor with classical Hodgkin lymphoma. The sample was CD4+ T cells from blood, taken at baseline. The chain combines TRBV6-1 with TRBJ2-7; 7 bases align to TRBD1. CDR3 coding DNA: TGTGCCAGCGGAGAAAGGGACAGAGATTACGAGCAGTACTTC. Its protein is CASGERDRDYEQYF.